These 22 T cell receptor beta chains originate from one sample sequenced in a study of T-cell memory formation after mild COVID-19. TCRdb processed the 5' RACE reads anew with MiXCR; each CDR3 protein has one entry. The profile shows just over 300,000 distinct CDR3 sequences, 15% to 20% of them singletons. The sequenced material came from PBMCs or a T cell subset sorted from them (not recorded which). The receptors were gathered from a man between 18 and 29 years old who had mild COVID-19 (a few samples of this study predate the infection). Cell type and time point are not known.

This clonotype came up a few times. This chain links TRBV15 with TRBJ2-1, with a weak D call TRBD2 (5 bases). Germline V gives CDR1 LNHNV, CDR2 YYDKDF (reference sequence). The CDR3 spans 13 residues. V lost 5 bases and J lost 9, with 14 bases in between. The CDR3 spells CATSGRSEGEQFF. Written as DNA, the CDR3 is TGTGCCACCAGCGGAAGGAGTGAGGGTGAGCAGTTCTTC.

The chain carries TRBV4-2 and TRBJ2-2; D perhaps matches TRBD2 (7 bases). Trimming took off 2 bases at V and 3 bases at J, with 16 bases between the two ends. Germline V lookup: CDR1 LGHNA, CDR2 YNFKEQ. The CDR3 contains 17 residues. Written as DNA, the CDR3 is TGTGCCAGCAGCCAAACCGTGGGGGGGCCGGACACCGGGGAGCTGTTTTTT. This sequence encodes CASSQTVGGPDTGELFF.

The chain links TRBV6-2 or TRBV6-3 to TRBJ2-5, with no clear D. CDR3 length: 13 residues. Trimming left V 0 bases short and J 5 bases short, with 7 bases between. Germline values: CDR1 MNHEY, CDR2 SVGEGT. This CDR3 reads CASSYSRVETQYF. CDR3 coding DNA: TGTGCCAGCAGTTACTCTCGCGTCGAGACCCAGTACTTC.

CDR3 bases: TGTGCCAGCTCCCAATCCTCGGTTTACAATGAGCAGTTCTTC. Its translation is CASSQSSVYNEQFF. This sequence joins TRBV14 and TRBJ2-1, with D unresolved. Per germline, CDR1 SGHDN and CDR2 FVKESK. Trimming cost V 8 bases and J 4 bases, with 15 bases left between them. The CDR3 spans 14 residues.

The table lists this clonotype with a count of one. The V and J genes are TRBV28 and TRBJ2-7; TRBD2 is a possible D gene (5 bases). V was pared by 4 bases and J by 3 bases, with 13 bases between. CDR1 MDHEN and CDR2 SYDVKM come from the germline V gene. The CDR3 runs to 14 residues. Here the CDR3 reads CASSSAAARYEQYV. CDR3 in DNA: TGTGCCAGCAGTTCAGCGGCGGCACGCTACGAGCAGTACGTC.

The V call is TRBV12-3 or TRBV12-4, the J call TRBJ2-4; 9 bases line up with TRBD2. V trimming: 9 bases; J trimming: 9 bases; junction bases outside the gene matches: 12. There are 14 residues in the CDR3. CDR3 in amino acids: CASSLAGNSGIQYF. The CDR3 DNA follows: TGTGCCAGTTCCCTAGCGGGGAATTCGGGCATTCAGTACTTC.

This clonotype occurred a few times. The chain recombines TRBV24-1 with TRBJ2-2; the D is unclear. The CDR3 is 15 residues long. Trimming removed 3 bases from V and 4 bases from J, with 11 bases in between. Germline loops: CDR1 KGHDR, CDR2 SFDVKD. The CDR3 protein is CATSDPRSGTGELFF. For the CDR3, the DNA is TGTGCCACCAGTGATCCTAGGTCGGGCACCGGGGAGCTGTTTTTT.

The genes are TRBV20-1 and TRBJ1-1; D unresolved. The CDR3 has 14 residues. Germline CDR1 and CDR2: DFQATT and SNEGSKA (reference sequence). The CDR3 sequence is CQGSGREWNTEAFF. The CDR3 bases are TGCCAAGGAAGCGGAAGGGAGTGGAACACTGAAGCTTTCTTT.

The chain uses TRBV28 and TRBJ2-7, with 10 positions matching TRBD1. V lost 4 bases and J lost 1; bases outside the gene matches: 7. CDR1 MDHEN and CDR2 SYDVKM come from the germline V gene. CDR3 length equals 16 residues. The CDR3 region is CASSSPGTGESYEQYF. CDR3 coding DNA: TGTGCCAGCAGTTCGCCCGGGACAGGGGAATCCTACGAGCAGTACTTC.

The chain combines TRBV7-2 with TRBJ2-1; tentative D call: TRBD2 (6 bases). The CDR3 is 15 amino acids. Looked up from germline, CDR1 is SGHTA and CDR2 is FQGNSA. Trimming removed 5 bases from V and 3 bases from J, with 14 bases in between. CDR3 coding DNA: TGTGCCAGCAGCAAGACGGGGGTTGACTACAATGAGCAGTTCTTC. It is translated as CASSKTGVDYNEQFF.

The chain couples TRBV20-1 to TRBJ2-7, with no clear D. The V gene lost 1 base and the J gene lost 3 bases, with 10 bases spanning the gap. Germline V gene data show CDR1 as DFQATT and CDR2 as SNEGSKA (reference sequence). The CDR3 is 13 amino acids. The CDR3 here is CSARAPYVYEQYF. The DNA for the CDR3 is TGCAGTGCTAGAGCGCCTTATGTCTACGAGCAGTACTTC.

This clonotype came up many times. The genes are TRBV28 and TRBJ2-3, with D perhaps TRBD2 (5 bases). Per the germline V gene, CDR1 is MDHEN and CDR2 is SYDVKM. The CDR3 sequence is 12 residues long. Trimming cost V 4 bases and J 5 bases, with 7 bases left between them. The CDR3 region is CASSYSGDTQYF. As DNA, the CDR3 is TGTGCCAGCAGTTACAGCGGAGATACGCAGTATTTT.

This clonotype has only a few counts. CDR3: CASSLGVSGAETQYF. The CDR3 coding sequence is TGTGCCAGCAGCCTAGGTGTCTCAGGCGCGGAGACCCAGTACTTC. This rearrangement joins TRBV7-2 to TRBJ2-5; no clear D gene. There are 15 residues in the CDR3. V was pared by 5 bases and J by 5 bases, with 18 bases between. Germline values: CDR1 SGHTA, CDR2 FQGNSA.

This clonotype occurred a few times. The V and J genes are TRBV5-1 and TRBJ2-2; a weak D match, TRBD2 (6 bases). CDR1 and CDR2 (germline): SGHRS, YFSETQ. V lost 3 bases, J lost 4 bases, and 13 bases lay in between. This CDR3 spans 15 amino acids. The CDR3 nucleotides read TGCGCCAGCAGCTCTAACGGGGGAATCACCGGGGAGCTGTTTTTT. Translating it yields CASSSNGGITGELFF.

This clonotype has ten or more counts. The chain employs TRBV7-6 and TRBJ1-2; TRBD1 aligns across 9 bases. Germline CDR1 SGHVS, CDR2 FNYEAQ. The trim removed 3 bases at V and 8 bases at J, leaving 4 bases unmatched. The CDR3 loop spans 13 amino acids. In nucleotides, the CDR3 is TGTGCCAGCAGCTTGACAGGGGGGAGCGGCTACACCTTC. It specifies CASSLTGGSGYTF.

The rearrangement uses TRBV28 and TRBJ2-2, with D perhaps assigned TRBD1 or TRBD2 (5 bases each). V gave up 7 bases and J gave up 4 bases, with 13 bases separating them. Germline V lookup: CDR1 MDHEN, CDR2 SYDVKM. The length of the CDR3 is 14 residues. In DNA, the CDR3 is TGTGCCAGCACTAGGGGAGCGGTCACCGGGGAGCTGTTTTTT. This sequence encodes CASTRGAVTGELFF.

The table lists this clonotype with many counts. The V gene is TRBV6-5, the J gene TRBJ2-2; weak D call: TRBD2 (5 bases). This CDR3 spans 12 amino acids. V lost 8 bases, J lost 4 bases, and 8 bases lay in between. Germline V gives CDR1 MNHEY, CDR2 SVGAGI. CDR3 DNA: TGTGCCAGCCACGGGGTCACCGGGGAGCTGTTTTTT. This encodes CASHGVTGELFF.

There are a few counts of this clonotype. DNA of the CDR3: TGTGCCAGCAGCCCTAGTCATAGCGGGGGGGCCGTGGGGACCCAGTACTTC. It codes for CASSPSHSGGAVGTQYF. This sequence joins TRBV9 and TRBJ2-5; 11 bases fit TRBD2. V was clipped by 4 bases and J by 7 bases; unmatched bases: 15. Germline assignment: CDR1 SGDLS and CDR2 YYNGEE. The CDR3 is 17 amino acids.

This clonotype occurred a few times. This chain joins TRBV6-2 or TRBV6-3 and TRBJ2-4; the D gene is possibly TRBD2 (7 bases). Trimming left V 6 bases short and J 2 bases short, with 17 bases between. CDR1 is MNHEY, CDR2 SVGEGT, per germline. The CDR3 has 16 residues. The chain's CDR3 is CASSDPEGGTKNIQYF. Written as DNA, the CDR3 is TGTGCCAGCAGCGACCCTGAGGGGGGGACCAAAAACATTCAGTACTTC.

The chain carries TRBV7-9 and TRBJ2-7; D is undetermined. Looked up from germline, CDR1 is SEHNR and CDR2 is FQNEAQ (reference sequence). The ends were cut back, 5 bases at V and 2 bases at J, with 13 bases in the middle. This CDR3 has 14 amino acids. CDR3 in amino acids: CASSLTTSPYEQYV. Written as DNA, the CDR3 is TGTGCCAGCAGCCTTACGACAAGCCCCTACGAGCAGTACGTC.

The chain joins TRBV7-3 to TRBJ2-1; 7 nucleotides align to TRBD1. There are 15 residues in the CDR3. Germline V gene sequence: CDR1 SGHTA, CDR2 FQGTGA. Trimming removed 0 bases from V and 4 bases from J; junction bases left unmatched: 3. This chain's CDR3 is CASSLTGQRYNEQFF. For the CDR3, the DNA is TGTGCCAGCAGCTTAACGGGACAGAGGTACAATGAGCAGTTCTTC.

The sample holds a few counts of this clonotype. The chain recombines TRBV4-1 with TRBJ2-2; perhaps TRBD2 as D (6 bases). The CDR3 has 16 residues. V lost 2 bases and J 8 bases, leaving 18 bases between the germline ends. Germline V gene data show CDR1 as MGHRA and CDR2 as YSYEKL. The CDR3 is CASSQTGGMGMGELFF. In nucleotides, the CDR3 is TGCGCCAGCAGCCAAACCGGCGGGATGGGGATGGGGGAGCTGTTTTTT.